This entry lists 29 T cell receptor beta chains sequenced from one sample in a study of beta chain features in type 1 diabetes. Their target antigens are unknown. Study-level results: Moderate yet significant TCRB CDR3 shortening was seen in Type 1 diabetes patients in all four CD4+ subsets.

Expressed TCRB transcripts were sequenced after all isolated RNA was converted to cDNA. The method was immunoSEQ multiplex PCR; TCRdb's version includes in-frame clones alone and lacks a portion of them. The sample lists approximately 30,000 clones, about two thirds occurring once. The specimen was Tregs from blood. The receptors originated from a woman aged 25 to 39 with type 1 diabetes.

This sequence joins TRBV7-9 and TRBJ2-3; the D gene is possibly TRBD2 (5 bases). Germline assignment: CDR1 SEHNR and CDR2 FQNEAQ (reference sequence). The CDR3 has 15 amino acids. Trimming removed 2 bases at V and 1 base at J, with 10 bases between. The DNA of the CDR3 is TGTGCCAGCAGCTTACAAGCGGACCGCACAGATACGCAGTATTTT. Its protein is CASSLQADRTDTQYF.

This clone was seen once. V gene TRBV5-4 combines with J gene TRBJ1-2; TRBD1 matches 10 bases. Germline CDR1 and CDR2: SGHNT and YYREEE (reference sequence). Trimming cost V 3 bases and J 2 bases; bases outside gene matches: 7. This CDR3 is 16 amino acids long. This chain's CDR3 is CASSSGTGAINYGYTF. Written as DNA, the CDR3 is TGTGCCAGCAGCTCCGGGACAGGGGCTATCAACTATGGCTACACCTTC.

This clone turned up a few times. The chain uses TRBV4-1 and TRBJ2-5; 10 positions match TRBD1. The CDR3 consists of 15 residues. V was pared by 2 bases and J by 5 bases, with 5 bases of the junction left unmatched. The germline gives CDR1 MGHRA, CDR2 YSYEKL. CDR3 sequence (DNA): TGCGCCAGCAGCCAAACCGGGACAGGGGACGAGACCCAGTACTTC. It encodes CASSQTGTGDETQYF.

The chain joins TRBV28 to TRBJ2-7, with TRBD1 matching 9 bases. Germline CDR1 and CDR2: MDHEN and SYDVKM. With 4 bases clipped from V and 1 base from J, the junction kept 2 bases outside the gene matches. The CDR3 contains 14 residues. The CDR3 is CASSYRGPSYEQYF. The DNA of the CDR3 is TGTGCCAGCAGTTACAGGGGGCCTTCCTACGAGCAGTACTTC.

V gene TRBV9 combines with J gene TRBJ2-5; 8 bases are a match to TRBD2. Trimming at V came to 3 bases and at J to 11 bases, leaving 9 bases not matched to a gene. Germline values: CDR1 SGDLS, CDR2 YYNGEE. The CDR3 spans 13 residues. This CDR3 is CASSAGGSREQYF. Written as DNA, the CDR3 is TGTGCCAGCAGCGCGGGGGGGTCACGGGAGCAGTACTTC.

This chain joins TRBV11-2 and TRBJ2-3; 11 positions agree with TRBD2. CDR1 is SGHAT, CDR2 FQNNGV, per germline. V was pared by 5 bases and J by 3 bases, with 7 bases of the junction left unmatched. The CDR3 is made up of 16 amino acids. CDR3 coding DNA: TGTGCCAGCAGCCCTTTAGCGGGAGGGGCTACAGATACGCAGTATTTT. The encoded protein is CASSPLAGGATDTQYF.

The CDR3 region is CASRMGGAGYGYTF. The CDR3 DNA follows: TGTGCCAGCAGGATGGGAGGGGCGGGCTATGGCTACACCTTC. The V call is TRBV28, the J call TRBJ1-2; weak D call: TRBD1 (5 bases). Looked up from germline, CDR1 is MDHEN and CDR2 is SYDVKM. V lost 6 bases and J 4 bases, leaving 15 bases between the germline ends. This CDR3 is built from 14 residues.

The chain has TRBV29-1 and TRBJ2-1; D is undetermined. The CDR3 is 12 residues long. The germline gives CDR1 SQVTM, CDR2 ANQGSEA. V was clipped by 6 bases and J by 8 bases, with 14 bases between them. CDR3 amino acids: CSVEPTGYEQFF. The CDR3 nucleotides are TGCAGCGTCGAACCGACTGGCTATGAGCAGTTCTTC.

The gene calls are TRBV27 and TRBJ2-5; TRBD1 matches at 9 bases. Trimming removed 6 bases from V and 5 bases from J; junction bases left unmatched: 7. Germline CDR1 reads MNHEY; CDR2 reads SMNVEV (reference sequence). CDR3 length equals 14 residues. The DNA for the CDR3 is TGTGCCAGCAGGGGGACAGGGTGGAGGGAGACCCAGTACTTC. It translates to CASRGTGWRETQYF.

CDR3 nucleotides: TGTGCCTGGAGTCGGAAGGGGGCTAACGGGGAGCTGTTTTTT. It is translated as CAWSRKGANGELFF. The chain links TRBV30 to TRBJ2-2; 7 bases are shared with TRBD1. The germline V gene has CDR1 GTSNPN and CDR2 SVGIG (reference sequence). This CDR3 region has 14 residues. Trimming cost V 2 bases and J 7 bases; bases outside gene matches: 7.

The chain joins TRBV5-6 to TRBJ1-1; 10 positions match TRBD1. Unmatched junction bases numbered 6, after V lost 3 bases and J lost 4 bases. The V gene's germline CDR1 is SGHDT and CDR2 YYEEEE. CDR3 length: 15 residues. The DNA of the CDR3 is TGTGCCAGCAGCTCCGGGACAGGGGTGGGCACTGAAGCTTTCTTT. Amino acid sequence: CASSSGTGVGTEAFF.

The CDR3 loop is CASSSSRTGKEYF. CDR3 in DNA: TGTGCCAGCAGTTCCTCCCGGACAGGGAAAGAGTATTTT. V is TRBV27 and J is TRBJ2-3; 8 bases fit TRBD1. The CDR3 runs to 13 residues. CDR1 and CDR2 (germline): MNHEY, SMNVEV (reference sequence). Trimming removed 4 bases from V and 13 bases from J; junction bases left unmatched: 10.

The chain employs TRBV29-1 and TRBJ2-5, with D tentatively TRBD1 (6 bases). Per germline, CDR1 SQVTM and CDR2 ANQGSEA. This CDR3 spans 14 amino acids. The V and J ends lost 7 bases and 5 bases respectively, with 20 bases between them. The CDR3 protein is CSGARAGVGETQYF. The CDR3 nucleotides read TGCAGCGGCGCCAGAGCAGGGGTTGGGGAGACCCAGTACTTC.

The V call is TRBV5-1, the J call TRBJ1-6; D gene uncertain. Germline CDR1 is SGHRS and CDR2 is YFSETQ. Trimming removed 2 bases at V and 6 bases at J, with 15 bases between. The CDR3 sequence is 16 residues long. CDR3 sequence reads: CASSFGPAVGNSPLHF. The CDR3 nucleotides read TGCGCCAGCAGCTTCGGGCCAGCGGTGGGTAATTCACCCCTCCACTTT.

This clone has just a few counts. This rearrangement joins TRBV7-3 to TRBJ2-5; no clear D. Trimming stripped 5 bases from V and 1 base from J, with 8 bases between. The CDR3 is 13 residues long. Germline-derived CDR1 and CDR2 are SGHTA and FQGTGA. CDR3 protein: CASSRQVQETQYF. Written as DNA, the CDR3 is TGTGCCAGCAGCCGACAAGTCCAAGAGACCCAGTACTTC.

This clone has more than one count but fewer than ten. CDR3 amino acids: CASSFIRGQETQYF. The CDR3 bases are TGTGCCAGCAGCTTTATCCGGGGACAAGAGACCCAGTACTTC. The chain is built from TRBV7-9 and TRBJ2-5; D is possibly TRBD2 (5 bases). Trimming pared 3 bases from V and 2 bases from J, leaving 10 bases between. The CDR3 is 14 amino acids. Germline-derived CDR1 and CDR2 are SEHNR and FQNEAQ (reference sequence).

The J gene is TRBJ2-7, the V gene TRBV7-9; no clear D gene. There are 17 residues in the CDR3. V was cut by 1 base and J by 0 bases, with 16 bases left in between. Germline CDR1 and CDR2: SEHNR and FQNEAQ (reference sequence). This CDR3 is CASSLVFSAENSYEQYF. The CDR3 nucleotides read TGTGCCAGCAGCTTAGTCTTTTCGGCGGAGAACTCCTACGAGCAGTACTTC.

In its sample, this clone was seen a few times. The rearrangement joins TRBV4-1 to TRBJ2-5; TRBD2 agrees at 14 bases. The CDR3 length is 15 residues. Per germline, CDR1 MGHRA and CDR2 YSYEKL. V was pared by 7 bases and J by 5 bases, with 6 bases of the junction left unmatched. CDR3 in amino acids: CASTKTSGREETQYF. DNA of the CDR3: TGCGCCAGCACCAAGACTAGCGGGAGGGAGGAGACCCAGTACTTC.

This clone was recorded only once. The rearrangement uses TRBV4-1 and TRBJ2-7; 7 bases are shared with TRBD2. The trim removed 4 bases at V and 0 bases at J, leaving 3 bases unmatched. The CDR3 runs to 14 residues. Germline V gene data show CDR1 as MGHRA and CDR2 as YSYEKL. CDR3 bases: TGCGCCAGCAGCCCTCGGACTAGCTCCTACGAGCAGTACTTC. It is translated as CASSPRTSSYEQYF.

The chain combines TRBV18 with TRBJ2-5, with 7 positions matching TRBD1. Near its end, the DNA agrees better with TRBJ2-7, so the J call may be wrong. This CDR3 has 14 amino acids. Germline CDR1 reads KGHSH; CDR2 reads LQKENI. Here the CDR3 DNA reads TGTGCCAGCTCACCACAGGGGGCCTCCTACGAGCAGTACTTC. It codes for CASSPQGASYEQYF.

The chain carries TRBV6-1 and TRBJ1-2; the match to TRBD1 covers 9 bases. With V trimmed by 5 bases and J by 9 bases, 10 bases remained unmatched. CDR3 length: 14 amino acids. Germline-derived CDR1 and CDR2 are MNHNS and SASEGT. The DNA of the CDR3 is TGTGCCAGCAGTTCCCCGGGACAGGGTAGAAGCTACACCTTC. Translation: CASSSPGQGRSYTF.

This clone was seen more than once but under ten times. CDR3 nucleotide sequence: TGTGCCAGCTCACTCGCCAGGGCAGAGAACACCATATATTTT. This translates into CASSLARAENTIYF. The chain carries TRBV18 and TRBJ1-3, with TRBD1 as a possible D gene (5 bases). Between the trimmed V and J ends, which lost 4 bases and 7 bases, there was a span of 14 bases. Germline V lookup: CDR1 KGHSH, CDR2 LQKENI. There are 14 residues in the CDR3.

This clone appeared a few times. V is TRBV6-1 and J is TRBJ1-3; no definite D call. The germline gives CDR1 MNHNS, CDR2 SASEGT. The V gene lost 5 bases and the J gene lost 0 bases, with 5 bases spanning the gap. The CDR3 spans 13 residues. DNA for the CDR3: TGTGCCAGCAGTCCCCGCTCTGGAAACACCATATATTTT. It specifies CASSPRSGNTIYF.

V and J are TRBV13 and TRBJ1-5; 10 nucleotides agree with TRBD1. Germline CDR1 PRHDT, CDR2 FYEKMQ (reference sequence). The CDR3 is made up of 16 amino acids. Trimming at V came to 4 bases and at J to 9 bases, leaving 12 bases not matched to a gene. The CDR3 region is CASSSGPGQGRGPQHF. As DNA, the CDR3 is TGTGCCAGCAGCTCCGGACCGGGACAGGGGCGCGGGCCCCAGCATTTT.

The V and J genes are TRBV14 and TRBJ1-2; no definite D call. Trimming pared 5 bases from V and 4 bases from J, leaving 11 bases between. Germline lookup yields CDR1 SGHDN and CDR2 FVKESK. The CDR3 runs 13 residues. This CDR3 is CASSYDYSYGYTF. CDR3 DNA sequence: TGTGCCAGCAGCTACGACTACAGCTATGGCTACACCTTC.

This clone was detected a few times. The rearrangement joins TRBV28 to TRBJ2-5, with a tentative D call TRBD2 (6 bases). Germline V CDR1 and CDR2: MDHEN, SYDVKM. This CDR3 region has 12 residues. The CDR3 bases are TGTGGTATCGGGAGAGTCCAAGAGACCCAGTACTTC. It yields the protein CGIGRVQETQYF.

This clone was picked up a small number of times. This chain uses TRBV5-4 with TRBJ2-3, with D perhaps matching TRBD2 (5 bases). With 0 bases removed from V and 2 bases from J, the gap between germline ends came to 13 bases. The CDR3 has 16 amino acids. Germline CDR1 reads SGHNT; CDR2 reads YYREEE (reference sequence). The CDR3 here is CASSLAVTGYTDTQYF. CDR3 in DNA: TGTGCCAGCAGCTTGGCTGTGACGGGATACACAGATACGCAGTATTTT.

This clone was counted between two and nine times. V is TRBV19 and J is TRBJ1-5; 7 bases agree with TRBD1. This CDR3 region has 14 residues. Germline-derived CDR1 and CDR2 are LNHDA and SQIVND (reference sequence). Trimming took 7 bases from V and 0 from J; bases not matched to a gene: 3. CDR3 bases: TGTGCCAGTAAGACAGGGTATAGCAATCAGCCCCAGCATTTT. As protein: CASKTGYSNQPQHF.

CDR3 sequence reads: CASSFGFGGTDTQYF. CDR3 nucleotides: TGCGCCAGCAGCTTCGGCTTTGGCGGAACAGATACGCAGTATTTT. The J gene is TRBJ2-3, the V gene TRBV5-1; D gene uncertain. Trimming removed 2 bases at V and 3 bases at J, with 13 bases between. The CDR3 loop spans 15 amino acids. The germline gives CDR1 SGHRS, CDR2 YFSETQ.